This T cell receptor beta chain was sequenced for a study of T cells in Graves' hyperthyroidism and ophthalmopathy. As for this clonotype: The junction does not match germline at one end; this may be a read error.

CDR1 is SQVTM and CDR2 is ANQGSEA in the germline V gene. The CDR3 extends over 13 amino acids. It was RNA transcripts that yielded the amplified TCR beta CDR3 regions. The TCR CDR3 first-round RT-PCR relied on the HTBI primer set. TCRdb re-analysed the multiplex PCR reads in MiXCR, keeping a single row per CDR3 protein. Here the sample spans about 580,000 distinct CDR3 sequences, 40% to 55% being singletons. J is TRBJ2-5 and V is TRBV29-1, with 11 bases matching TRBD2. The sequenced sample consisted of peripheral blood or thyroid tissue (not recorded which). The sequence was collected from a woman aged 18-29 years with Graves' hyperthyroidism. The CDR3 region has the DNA TGCAGCGTCGGGACTAGCGGCTACAATGAGCGGTTCTTC. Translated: CSVGTSGYNERFF. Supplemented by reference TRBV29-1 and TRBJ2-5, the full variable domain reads SAVISQKPSRDICQRGTSLTIQCQVDSQVTMMFWYRQQPGQSLTLIATANQGSEATYESGFVIDKFPISRPNLTFSTLTVSNMSPEDSSIYLCSVGTSGYNERFFGPGTRLLVL.